The 29 T cell receptor beta chains given below trace back to one sample, sequenced in a study of T cells in Graves' hyperthyroidism and ophthalmopathy. Amplification targeted TCR beta CDR3 regions from RNA transcripts. HTBI primers were employed in a first-round RT-PCR of the TCR CDR3. Via MiXCR, TCRdb re-called the multiplex PCR reads, giving one row per CDR3 protein. The sample consists of 450,000 to 700,000 distinct CDR3 sequences, about half of them appearing once. The sequenced material came from peripheral blood or thyroid tissue (not recorded which). The receptors shown here come from a young woman with Graves' hyperthyroidism.

This clonotype was seen many times. J is TRBJ1-1 and V is TRBV7-9; weak D call: TRBD1 (5 bases). V was trimmed by 2 bases and J by 7 bases, leaving 8 bases between them. This CDR3 region has 12 residues. Germline assignment: CDR1 SEHNR and CDR2 FQNEAQ (reference sequence). CDR3: CASSLRGNEAFF. The CDR3 DNA reads as TGTGCCAGCAGCTTACGGGGGAATGAAGCTTTCTTT.

This clonotype was recorded at least ten times. The chain carries TRBV15 and TRBJ1-5, with a tentative D call TRBD1 (5 bases). CDR3 size: 17 residues. CDR1 LNHNV and CDR2 YYDKDF come from the germline V gene (reference sequence). Deletions cut 0 bases from V and 0 bases from J, with 12 bases between. The CDR3 loop reads CATSRDLGGYSNQPQHF. Here the CDR3 DNA reads TGTGCCACCAGCAGAGATCTTGGGGGTTATAGCAATCAGCCCCAGCATTTT.

This clonotype has just a few counts. The V gene is TRBV5-1, the J gene TRBJ2-7; D gene uncertain. Germline CDR1 SGHRS, CDR2 YFSETQ. The V and J ends lost 0 bases and 5 bases respectively, with 12 bases between them. The CDR3 totals 14 residues. The CDR3 loop is CASSLVAIGDEQYF. In nucleotides, the CDR3 is TGCGCCAGCAGCTTGGTAGCCATAGGAGACGAGCAGTACTTC.

The chain has TRBV20-1 and TRBJ1-2; 11 positions agree with TRBD1. The length of the CDR3 is 13 residues. Trimming cost V 6 bases and J 7 bases; bases outside gene matches: 7. The germline gives CDR1 DFQATT, CDR2 SNEGSKA (reference sequence). In nucleotides, the CDR3 is TGCAGTGCCAGGAGGACAGGGGGCGTTGGCTACACCTTC. It yields the protein CSARRTGGVGYTF.

This clonotype showed up many times. The rearrangement uses TRBV6-6 and TRBJ2-7; D is possibly TRBD1 (5 bases). The V gene's germline CDR1 is MNHNY and CDR2 SVGAGI (reference sequence). V was cut by 8 bases and J by 0 bases, with 14 bases left in between. The CDR3 is 14 amino acids. CDR3 in DNA: TGTGCCAGCGGGGCAGCGACATTCTCCTACGAGCAGTACTTC. This encodes CASGAATFSYEQYF.

The table lists this clonotype with a count of one. The junction and the germline gene differ at one end; a read error may be behind it. The chain carries TRBV20-1 and TRBJ2-2; D unclear. Germline assignment: CDR1 DFQATT and CDR2 SNEGSKA (reference sequence). The length of the CDR3 is 11 residues. In nucleotides, the CDR3 is TGCGGTGCTAGAAACACCGGGGAGCTGTTTTTT. This sequence encodes CGARNTGELFF.

This clonotype appeared a few times. This chain links TRBV3-1 with TRBJ1-1, with 10 bases identical to TRBD1. Looked up from germline, CDR1 is LGHDT and CDR2 is YNNKEL (reference sequence). There are 14 residues in the CDR3. The V segment lost 1 base and the J segment 10 bases; nucleotides outside the gene matches: 6. In nucleotides, the CDR3 is TGTGCCAGCAGCCAAGTTGGGACAGGGGTGAGAGCTTTCTTT. Translation gives CASSQVGTGVRAFF.

This rearrangement joins TRBV7-9 to TRBJ2-5; 7 nucleotides agree with TRBD2. The CDR3 covers 16 residues. Looked up from germline, CDR1 is SEHNR and CDR2 is FQNEAQ (reference sequence). The junction had 14 bases not matched to a gene; V was cut back by 5 bases and J by 5 bases. CDR3 in DNA: TGTGCCAGCAGCCCCCTAGGGAGGGAACGGTCGGAGACCCAGTACTTC. It is translated as CASSPLGRERSETQYF.

By sample share, this clonotype is medium-sized. V is TRBV7-2 and J is TRBJ2-5; a possible D gene is TRBD1 (5 bases). The CDR3 spans 13 residues. The V end lost 3 bases, the J end lost 5 bases, and 10 bases lay between the germline ends. Looked up from germline, CDR1 is SGHTA and CDR2 is FQGNSA. As DNA, the CDR3 is TGTGCCAGCAGCTTTAGGCCAGGGGAGACCCAGTACTTC. Translating gives CASSFRPGETQYF.

This sequence joins TRBV10-3 and TRBJ2-2, with TRBD2 identical over 7 bases. The CDR3 spans 14 residues. Germline CDR1 ENHRY, CDR2 SYGVKD. As DNA, the CDR3 is TGTACCTCGGGGAGGGACCTAAACACCGGGGAGCTGTTTTTT. This gives the protein CTSGRDLNTGELFF.

This clonotype appeared many times. The gene calls are TRBV30 and TRBJ2-5, with 8 bases fitting TRBD2. Per germline, CDR1 GTSNPN and CDR2 SVGIG (reference sequence). CDR3 length: 14 residues. V dropped 4 bases and J dropped 5; count of bases not matched to a gene: 9. For the CDR3, the DNA is TGTGCCTGGAACGCGGGAGGTGGTCGGGAGACCCAGTACTTC. Translation: CAWNAGGGRETQYF.

This clonotype showed up many times. J is TRBJ2-7 and V is TRBV19; 9 bases are shared with TRBD1. V lost 9 bases and J lost 0; bases outside the gene matches: 3. Germline V gene lookup returns CDR1 LNHDA and CDR2 SQIVND (reference sequence). The CDR3 sequence is 13 residues long. CDR3 sequence reads: CASEGQGSYEQYF. CDR3 DNA sequence: TGTGCCAGCGAGGGACAGGGCTCCTACGAGCAGTACTTC.

The J gene is TRBJ1-6, the V gene TRBV12-3 or TRBV12-4; D is unresolved. This CDR3 region has 12 residues. The CDR3: CASGFESSPLHF. CDR3 bases: TGTGCTAGTGGTTTTGAGTCCTCACCCCTCCACTTT.

The chain combines TRBV9 with TRBJ1-1, with D possibly being TRBD1 (5 bases). Trimming took off 0 bases at V and 4 bases at J, with 10 bases between the two ends. Germline V lookup: CDR1 SGDLS, CDR2 YYNGEE. This CDR3 has 14 amino acids. The CDR3 DNA follows: TGTGCCAGCAGCGTAGCCTCTGGGGGCACTGAAGCTTTCTTT. This codes for CASSVASGGTEAFF.

The gene calls are TRBV5-5 and TRBJ2-5, with TRBD1 matching over 12 bases. CDR1 is SGHKS, CDR2 YYEKEE, per germline (reference sequence). This CDR3 has 14 residues. Trimming cost V 10 bases and J 5 bases; bases outside gene matches: 9. CDR3 coding DNA: TGTGCCTGCAATCCGGGACAGGGGGCGGAGACCCAGTACTTC. Its protein product is CACNPGQGAETQYF.

The chain employs TRBV20-1 and TRBJ1-5, with D perhaps matching TRBD1 (5 bases). Germline V gives CDR1 DFQATT, CDR2 SNEGSKA (reference sequence). CDR3 size: 13 residues. V dropped 5 bases and J dropped 14 bases, with 22 bases sitting between them. CDR3 region: CSASRLAGGDEHF. For the CDR3, the DNA is TGCAGTGCTTCCAGACTAGCGGGAGGGGATGAGCATTTT.

This sequence joins TRBV19 and TRBJ2-7; D might be TRBD1 (6 bases). V lost 5 bases and J 3 bases, leaving 17 bases between the germline ends. This CDR3 has 15 residues. CDR1 is LNHDA and CDR2 is SQIVND in the germline V gene (reference sequence). The CDR3 here is CASSGPGQSDYEQYF. CDR3 DNA sequence: TGTGCCAGTAGTGGCCCGGGACAAAGTGACTACGAGCAGTACTTC.

The genes are TRBV2 and TRBJ1-6; TRBD1 matches 8 bases. The CDR3 is 13 amino acids. Trimming at V came to 6 bases and at J to 13 bases, leaving 8 bases not matched to a gene. In germline, CDR1 is SNHLY, CDR2 FYNNEI. The CDR3 DNA reads as TGTGCCAGCAGACCACAGGGGGGATCCCCCCTCCACTTT. Translated, it gives CASRPQGGSPLHF.

This chain links TRBV9 with TRBJ2-3; 8 positions match TRBD1. J gave up 5 bases and V 4 bases, and 9 bases lay outside the gene matches. Germline lookup yields CDR1 SGDLS and CDR2 YYNGEE. The CDR3 runs to 15 residues. Here the CDR3 DNA reads TGTGCCAGCAGCCCCTCGGACAGGGCTGGAGATACGCAGTATTTT. Protein sequence: CASSPSDRAGDTQYF.

This clonotype was observed once. The CDR3 is CSASNSALNTGELFF. CDR3 bases: TGCAGTGCTAGCAACAGCGCATTGAACACCGGGGAGCTGTTTTTT. The chain uses TRBV20-1 and TRBJ2-2; the D is unclear. CDR1 and CDR2 (germline): DFQATT, SNEGSKA (reference sequence). CDR3 length: 15 residues. Trimming took 3 bases from V and 1 from J, leaving 12 bases between them.

This clonotype came up many times. V usage is TRBV27 and J usage is TRBJ1-1; D unresolved. This CDR3 region has 11 residues. The germline gives CDR1 MNHEY, CDR2 SMNVEV (reference sequence). The V end was cut by 10 bases, the J end by 4 bases, with 10 bases between. CDR3 region: CAIGHGTEAFF. CDR3 DNA sequence: TGTGCCATAGGGCATGGCACTGAAGCTTTCTTT.

Many counts were recorded for this clonotype. The chain has TRBV2 and TRBJ1-1; 9 positions agree with TRBD1. CDR3 size: 14 residues. J was trimmed by 10 bases and V by 8 bases; bases with no gene match: 14. Germline V gene data show CDR1 as SNHLY and CDR2 as FYNNEI. DNA of the CDR3: TGTGCCAGCTTGTCCGGGACAGGGTGGCTAGGAGCTTTCTTT. Amino acids: CASLSGTGWLGAFF.

V usage is TRBV18 and J usage is TRBJ2-7; TRBD1 agrees at 7 bases. The CDR3 loop spans 15 amino acids. CDR1 is KGHSH and CDR2 is LQKENI in the germline V gene. V trimming: 4 bases; J trimming: 6 bases; junction bases outside the gene matches: 12. DNA of the CDR3: TGTGCCAGCTCACGGGACAGAACTCCCGTGATCGAGCAGTACTTC. Translating it yields CASSRDRTPVIEQYF.

Remarks on this clonotype: This may stem from a read error, because a much larger clone lies one nucleotide away. The chain is built from TRBV6-1 and TRBJ2-7; 8 nucleotides line up with TRBD2. The V segment lost 7 bases and the J segment 2 bases; nucleotides outside the gene matches: 7. This CDR3 has 14 amino acids. The germline V gene encodes CDR1 MNHNS and CDR2 SASEGT. The CDR3: CASTKDGRAYEQYF. DNA for the CDR3: TGTGCCAGCACAAAAGACGGGAGGGCCTACGAGCAGTACTTC.

Points on this clonotype: A read error may explain this, as a much larger clone is one base away. The chain combines TRBV5-1 with TRBJ2-7, with D perhaps matching TRBD1 (5 bases). This CDR3 spans 14 amino acids. The V end lost 0 bases, the J end lost 5 bases, and 12 bases lay between the germline ends. CDR1 and CDR2 (germline): SGHRS, YFSETQ. CDR3 sequence: CASSLDRRSHEQYF. CDR3 DNA: TGCGCCAGCAGCTTGGACAGGAGATCCCACGAGCAGTACTTC.

V is TRBV25-1 and J is TRBJ2-7; the D call may be TRBD1 or TRBD2 (5 bases each). The CDR3 extends over 17 amino acids. Trimming left V 4 bases short and J 0 bases short, with 19 bases between. CDR1 is MGHDK, CDR2 SYGVNS, per germline. The CDR3: CASSAREPGPRSYEQYF. DNA for the CDR3: TGTGCCAGCAGTGCTAGGGAGCCGGGACCCCGCTCCTACGAGCAGTACTTC.

The CDR3 loop is CASSLGGTVYF. Here the CDR3 DNA reads TGTGCCAGCAGCTTAGGGGGGACAGTCTACTTC. The chain uses TRBV11-2 and TRBJ2-7; 7 bases match TRBD1. Germline CDR1 SGHAT, CDR2 FQNNGV. The CDR3 spans 11 residues. V shed 1 base and J 13 bases; nucleotides not matched to a gene: 4.

As to this clonotype: Since a much larger clone is just one base distant, this may be a read error. V gene TRBV3-1 combines with J gene TRBJ2-7, with D unresolved. The CDR3 is made up of 13 amino acids. The germline CDR1 and CDR2 sequences are LGHDT and YNNKEL (reference sequence). The CDR3 DNA follows: TGTACCAGCAGCCAGTCCACAGACTACGAGCAGTACTTC. The encoded protein is CTSSQSTDYEQYF.

This clonotype was recorded many times. The V and J genes are TRBV5-6 and TRBJ1-3; D call uncertain. This CDR3 has 16 amino acids. CDR1 and CDR2 (germline): SGHDT, YYEEEE. With 1 base removed from V and 0 bases from J, the gap between germline ends came to 11 bases. The CDR3 DNA sequence: TGTGCCAGCAGCTTGAATTTAGGCCACTCTGGAAACACCATATATTTT. It specifies CASSLNLGHSGNTIYF.